This passage covers 5 T cell receptor beta chains from one sample sequenced in a study of T cell changes during pregnancy in multiple sclerosis (dated by TCRdb to the late 2010s). The receptor library was made with the immunoSEQ multiplex PCR assay. TCRdb holds this immuneACCESS table with in-frame rearrangements only. Some clones are missing; in checked studies, unresolved V genes explain under half, and the rest has no known cause. Recorded for this sample are some 40,000 clones; 85% to 90% of them occurred a single time. Around 0.5% of the sample belongs to the ten largest clones. Sequenced material: CD4+ T cells from peripheral blood mononuclear cells, taken in the first trimester of pregnancy. The receptors shown here come from a female donor with multiple sclerosis, enrolled in a pregnancy study.

This chain joins TRBV27 and TRBJ2-5, with D perhaps TRBD2 (5 bases). The V gene lost 5 bases and the J gene lost 2 bases, with 12 bases spanning the gap. This CDR3 has 14 residues. In germline, CDR1 is MNHEY, CDR2 SMNVEV (reference sequence). The CDR3 sequence: CASSPRLSQETQYF. The CDR3, as DNA: TGTGCCAGCAGTCCCCGACTATCACAAGAGACCCAGTACTTC.

The chain carries TRBV14 and TRBJ2-1, with a weak D call TRBD2 (6 bases). Trimming pared 6 bases from V and 10 bases from J, leaving 22 bases between. CDR1 SGHDN and CDR2 FVKESK come from the germline V gene. CDR3 length: 15 residues. CDR3 region: CASRTYSGDLAEQFF. DNA for the CDR3: TGTGCCAGCAGGACGTATAGCGGAGACCTAGCAGAGCAGTTCTTC.

This rearrangement joins TRBV6-1 to TRBJ2-3; no clear D. V was clipped by 7 bases and J by 1 base, with 12 bases between them. Germline V CDR1 and CDR2: MNHNS, SASEGT. There are 14 residues in the CDR3. The CDR3 coding sequence is TGTGCCAGCACCGAGATCTCGGGCACAGATACGCAGTATTTT. Its protein product is CASTEISGTDTQYF.

V and J are TRBV28 and TRBJ1-3; possible D gene TRBD1, 6 bases. The germline V gene encodes CDR1 MDHEN and CDR2 SYDVKM. This CDR3 has 14 amino acids. The V end was cut by 10 bases, the J end by 4 bases, with 17 bases between. The CDR3 reads CATRMGARGNTIYF. CDR3 nucleotide sequence: TGTGCCACCAGAATGGGGGCGAGAGGAAACACCATATATTTT.

This rearrangement joins TRBV27 to TRBJ2-1; 10 bases are shared with TRBD1. V lost 4 bases to trimming and J lost 9 bases; unmatched junction nucleotides: 9. Germline V gene lookup returns CDR1 MNHEY and CDR2 SMNVEV (reference sequence). The CDR3 is made up of 15 amino acids. The CDR3 loop is CASSSPRTGGSEQFF. For the CDR3, the DNA is TGTGCCAGCAGTTCCCCTCGGACAGGGGGAAGTGAGCAGTTCTTC.